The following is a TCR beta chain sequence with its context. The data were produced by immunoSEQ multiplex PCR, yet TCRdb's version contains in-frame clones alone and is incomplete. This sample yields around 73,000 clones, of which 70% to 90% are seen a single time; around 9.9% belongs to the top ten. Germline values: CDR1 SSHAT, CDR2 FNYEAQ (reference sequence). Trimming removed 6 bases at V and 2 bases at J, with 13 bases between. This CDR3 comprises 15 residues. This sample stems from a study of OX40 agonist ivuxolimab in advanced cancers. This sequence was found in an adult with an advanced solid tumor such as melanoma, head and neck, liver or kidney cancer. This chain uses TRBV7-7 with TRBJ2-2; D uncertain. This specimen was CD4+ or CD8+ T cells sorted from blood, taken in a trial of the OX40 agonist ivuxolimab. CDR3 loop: CASRYDTRNTGELFF. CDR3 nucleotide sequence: TGTGCCAGCAGATACGACACTCGAAACACCGGGGAGCTGTTTTTT.